The T cell receptor (beta chain) under discussion was sequenced for a study of blood T cell repertoires in COVID-19. Turning to the study itself: In each case, the material was cDNA or gDNA derived from T cells, B-cell-depleted T cells, or PBMCs.

V trimming: 2 bases; J trimming: 5 bases; junction bases outside the gene matches: 10. Germline V gene data show CDR1 as ENHRY and CDR2 as SYGVKD. This CDR3 is 17 amino acids long. The assay was immunoSEQ multiplex PCR, and TCRdb's table has in-frame clones only and misses some. The sample shows roughly 100,000 clones, around 82% of them seen only once. The chain couples TRBV10-3 to TRBJ2-7; 12 positions match TRBD2. Sequenced input: peripheral blood. The sequence derives from a man aged 55 to 70 with acute or convalescent COVID-19. CDR3 nucleotide sequence: TGTGCCATCAGTGAGACTAGCGGGGGGCCAACTAGGAACGAGCAGTACTTC. This gives the protein CAISETSGGPTRNEQYF.